This T cell receptor beta chain originates from a study of blood T cell repertoires in COVID-19. Study overall: Sample material is recorded as cDNA or gDNA derived from T cells, B-cell-depleted T cells, or PBMCs.

Produced via immunoSEQ multiplex PCR; TCRdb's table is partial and in-frame only. The sample holds 310,000 or so clones, roughly 82% seen once. The ends lost 3 bases at V and 6 bases at J; junction bases unmatched: 11. From germline, CDR1 is SGHRS and CDR2 YFSETQ. This CDR3 contains 17 residues. The sequenced sample was peripheral blood. The chain links TRBV5-1 to TRBJ2-3, with 12 positions matching TRBD2. This sequence was found in a woman aged 45-60 years with acute or convalescent COVID-19. Here the CDR3 reads CASSYTPSGRAGDTQYF. The CDR3 nucleotides read TGCGCCAGCAGCTACACGCCTAGCGGGAGGGCCGGGGATACGCAGTATTTT.